This passage covers 8 T cell receptor beta chains from one sample sequenced in a study of T cell responses to AZD1222 COVID-19 vaccine (dated by TCRdb to the early 2020s). The library relied on the immunoSEQ multiplex PCR assay. As stored in TCRdb, this immuneACCESS dataset retains in-frame rearrangements with V and J assigned. A fraction of the clones does not appear; measured against another copy, unresolved V genes explain less than half of the discrepancy, and the remainder lacks a known reason. The sample table holds 150,000 to 160,000 clones, of which 90% were seen once. Around 1.5% of the sample lies in the top ten. The time point label, as the study defines it: about 28 days (+/-7) after the second vaccine dose. This specimen was peripheral blood, taken 28 days after the second AZD1222 dose. These receptors were taken from an adult who received the AZD1222 COVID-19 vaccine.

This chain links TRBV4-2 with TRBJ1-4, with a weak D call TRBD1 (5 bases). CDR1 and CDR2 (germline): LGHNA, YNFKEQ. Deletions cut 3 bases from V and 7 bases from J, with 9 bases between. There are 13 residues in the CDR3. The CDR3 region has the DNA TGTGCCAGCAGCCAGAGAGGGGCTGAAAAACTGTTTTTT. It is translated as CASSQRGAEKLFF.

The genes are TRBV18 and TRBJ1-2; unclear D gene. Germline lookup yields CDR1 KGHSH and CDR2 LQKENI. V was shortened by 3 bases and J by 4 bases, with 6 bases between the two germline ends. The CDR3 length is 12 residues. CDR3 sequence (DNA): TGTGCCAGCTCACCGTTTGTCTATGGCTACACCTTC. Its protein product is CASSPFVYGYTF.

V is TRBV18 and J is TRBJ1-1, with 7 positions matching TRBD1. In germline, CDR1 is KGHSH, CDR2 LQKENI. This CDR3 has 15 residues. Trimming cost V 3 bases and J 4 bases; bases outside gene matches: 8. The CDR3 sequence is CASSPDRAGVTEAFF. The DNA of the CDR3 is TGTGCCAGCTCACCTGACAGGGCGGGGGTCACTGAAGCTTTCTTT.

DNA of the CDR3: TGTGCCAGCAGTTCCCGGACAGGGAATGAGCAGTTCTTC. Translating it yields CASSSRTGNEQFF. The chain links TRBV28 to TRBJ2-1, with 8 positions matching TRBD1. This CDR3 comprises 13 residues. Germline V gene sequence: CDR1 MDHEN, CDR2 SYDVKM. J lost 7 bases, V lost 4 bases, and 3 bases had no gene match.

The chain joins TRBV3-1 (or the pseudogene TRBV3-2) to TRBJ1-1; D perhaps matches TRBD1 (5 bases). Trimming removed 2 bases at V and 1 base at J, with 11 bases between. CDR1 LGHDT and CDR2 YNNKEL come from the germline V gene (reference sequence). The length of the CDR3 is 15 residues. The CDR3 spells CASSQTDRSNTEAFF. The CDR3 bases are TGTGCCAGCAGCCAAACCGACAGATCGAACACTGAAGCTTTCTTT.

The chain has TRBV27 and TRBJ2-1; the D call may be TRBD1 or TRBD2 (5 bases each). Germline CDR1 MNHEY, CDR2 SMNVEV (reference sequence). CDR3 length: 14 amino acids. V lost 2 bases, J lost 5 bases, and 10 bases lay in between. The CDR3 DNA reads TGTGCCAGCAGTTTAGGGGGACCCCACAATGAGCAGTTCTTC. This encodes CASSLGGPHNEQFF.

This chain joins TRBV7-3 and TRBJ2-1; 7 nucleotides agree with TRBD1. After removal of 5 bases from V and 2 bases from J, the junction contained 6 bases not matched to a gene. CDR1 is SGHTA and CDR2 is FQGTGA in the germline V gene. The CDR3 loop spans 15 amino acids. The CDR3 sequence is CASSQNRGPYNEQFF. The CDR3 DNA sequence: TGTGCCAGCAGCCAGAACAGGGGTCCCTACAATGAGCAGTTCTTC. The full variable domain, with the rest looked up from reference TRBV7-3 and TRBJ2-1, is GAGVSQTPSNKVTEKGKYVELRCDPISGHTALYWYRQSLGQGPEFLIYFQGTGAADDSGLPNDRFFAVRPEGSVSTLKIQRTERGDSAVYLCASSQNRGPYNEQFFGPGTRLTVL.

The chain combines TRBV19 with TRBJ2-5; a weak D match, TRBD2 (6 bases). The CDR3 sequence is 13 residues long. Trimming removed 1 base from V and 3 bases from J, with 6 bases in between. CDR1 is LNHDA, CDR2 SQIVND, per germline (reference sequence). CDR3 nucleotides: TGTGCCAGTAGTATAGGCGGGAAAGAGACCCAGTACTTC. As protein: CASSIGGKETQYF.